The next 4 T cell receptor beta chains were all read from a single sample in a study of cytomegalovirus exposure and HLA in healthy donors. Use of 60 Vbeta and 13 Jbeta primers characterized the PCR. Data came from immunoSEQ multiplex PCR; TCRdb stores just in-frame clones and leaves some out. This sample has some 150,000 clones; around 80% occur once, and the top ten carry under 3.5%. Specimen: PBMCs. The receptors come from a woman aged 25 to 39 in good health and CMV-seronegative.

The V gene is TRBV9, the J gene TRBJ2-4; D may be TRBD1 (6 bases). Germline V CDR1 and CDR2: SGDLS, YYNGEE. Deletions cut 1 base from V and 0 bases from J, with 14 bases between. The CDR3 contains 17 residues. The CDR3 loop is CASSVSGDRVAKNIQYF. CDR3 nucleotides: TGTGCCAGCAGCGTATCAGGGGACCGGGTAGCCAAAAACATTCAGTACTTC.

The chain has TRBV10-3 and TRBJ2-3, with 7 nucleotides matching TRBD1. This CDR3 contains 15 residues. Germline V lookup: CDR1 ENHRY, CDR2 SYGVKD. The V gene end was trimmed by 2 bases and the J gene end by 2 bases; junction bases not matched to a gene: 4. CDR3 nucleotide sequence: TGTGCCATCAGTGAGCAGGGGGAAATCACAGATACGCAGTATTTT. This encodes CAISEQGEITDTQYF.

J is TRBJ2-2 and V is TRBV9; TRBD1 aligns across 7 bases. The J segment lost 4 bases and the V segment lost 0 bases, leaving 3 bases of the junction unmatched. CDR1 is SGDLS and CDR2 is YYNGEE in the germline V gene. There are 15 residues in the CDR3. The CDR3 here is CASSVGDRATGELFF. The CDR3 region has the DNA TGTGCCAGCAGCGTAGGAGACAGGGCCACCGGGGAGCTGTTTTTT. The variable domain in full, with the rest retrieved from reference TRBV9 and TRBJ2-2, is DSGVTQTPKHLITATGQRVTLRCSPRSGDLSVYWYQQSLDQGLQFLIQYYNGEERAKGNILERFSAQQFPDLHSELNLSSLELGDSALYFCASSVGDRATGELFFGEGSRLTVL.

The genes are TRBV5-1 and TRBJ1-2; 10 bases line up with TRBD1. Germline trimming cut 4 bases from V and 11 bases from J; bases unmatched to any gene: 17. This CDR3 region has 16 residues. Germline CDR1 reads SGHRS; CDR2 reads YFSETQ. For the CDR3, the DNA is TGCGCCAGCAGCCAGACAGGGGGCGAAATTGGCCAGGGGTACACCTTC. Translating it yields CASSQTGGEIGQGYTF.